The entry below describes one TCR beta chain. This specimen belongs to a study of blood T cell repertoires in COVID-19. Here immunoSEQ multiplex PCR was the method, and the copy in TCRdb shows in-frame clones only, minus some. The table includes 300,000 to 350,000 clones, 75% to 95% detected once. Trimming pared 2 bases from V and 0 bases from J, leaving 7 bases between. The CDR3 totals 14 residues. The germline V gene encodes CDR1 SEHNR and CDR2 FQNEAQ (reference sequence). The rearrangement joins TRBV7-9 to TRBJ1-1; the D is unclear. The origin of this receptor is a woman aged 30 to 39 with COVID-19, enrolled during active disease. The sequenced sample was peripheral blood. CDR3 DNA sequence: TGTGCCAGCAGCTTAAATAGCATGAACACTGAAGCTTTCTTT. The encoded protein is CASSLNSMNTEAFF.